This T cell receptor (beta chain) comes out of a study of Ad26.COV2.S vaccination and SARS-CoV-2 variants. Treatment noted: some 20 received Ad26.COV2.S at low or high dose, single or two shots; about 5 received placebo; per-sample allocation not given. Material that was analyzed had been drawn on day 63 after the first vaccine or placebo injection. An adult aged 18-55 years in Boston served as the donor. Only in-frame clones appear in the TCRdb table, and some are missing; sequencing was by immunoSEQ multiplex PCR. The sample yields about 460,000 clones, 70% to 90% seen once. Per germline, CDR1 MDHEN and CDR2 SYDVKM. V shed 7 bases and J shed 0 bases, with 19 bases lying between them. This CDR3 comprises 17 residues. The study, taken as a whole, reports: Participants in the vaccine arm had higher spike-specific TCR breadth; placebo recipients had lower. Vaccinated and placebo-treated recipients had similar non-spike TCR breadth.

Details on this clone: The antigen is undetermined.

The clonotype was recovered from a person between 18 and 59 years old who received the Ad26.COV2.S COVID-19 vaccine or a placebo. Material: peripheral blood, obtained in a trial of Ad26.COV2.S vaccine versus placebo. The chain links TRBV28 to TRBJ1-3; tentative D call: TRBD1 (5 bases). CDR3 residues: CASISGAKGHSGNTIYF. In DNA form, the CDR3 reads TGTGCCAGCATAAGCGGGGCCAAGGGCCACTCTGGAAACACCATATATTTT.